This is a list of T cell receptor beta chains from one sample in a study of shared clonotypes between healthy human individuals. Method: immunoSEQ multiplex PCR; TCRdb's copy keeps in-frame clones and lacks some. The sample holds about 1.5 million clones, approximately 98% seen once. Sequencing was performed on naive CD4+ T cells sorted from blood. The receptors shown here come from a man aged 30-40 years in good health. Each CDR3 is given with its conserved first and last residue. D genes are given only for firm matches. Clone size is stated in some rows and not others, as once, few, many or a class when expanded.

>TRBJ2-7|NA|TRBV2|TRBD1
TGTGCCAGCAGCGACGAAGACAGGGGGCGGACCTACGAGCAGTACTTC
CASSDEDRGRTYEQYF
>TRBJ2-7|NA|TRBV5-4|NA
TGTGCCAGCAGCCCCACCCGGGACTTCTACGAGCAGTACTTC
CASSPTRDFYEQYF
>TRBJ2-1|NA|TRBV30|TRBD2
TGTGCCTCTTCTGGGACTAGCGGTCACAATGAGCAGTTCTTC
CASSGTSGHNEQFF
>TRBJ2-2|NA|TRBV6-5|NA
TGTGCCAGCAGTGCGGGACAGAACACCGGGGAGCTGTTTTTT
CASSAGQNTGELFF
>TRBJ2-6|NA|TRBV9|NA
TGTGCCAGCAGCGCGAAGCCCGGAATCTCTGGGGCCAACGTCCTGACTTTC
CASSAKPGISGANVLTF
>TRBJ2-7|NA|TRBV6-5|TRBD1
TGTGCCAGCACCGTCGACAGGGGTTACGAGCAGTACTTC
CASTVDRGYEQYF
>TRBJ2-2|few|TRBV6-6|TRBD1
TGTGCCAGTTCCGCGGGACAGGGGACCACCGGGGAGCTGTTTTTT
CASSAGQGTTGELFF
>TRBJ2-7|NA|TRBV6-6|TRBD1
TGTGCCAGCGGGGAGGACAGGGGACTTTACGAGCAGTACTTC
CASGEDRGLYEQYF
>TRBJ2-3|NA|TRBV21-1|NA
TGTGCCAGCACTTATGGGACTAGCGGGAGATCAGATACGCAGTATTTT
CASTYGTSGRSDTQYF
>TRBJ1-1|NA|TRBV9|NA
TGTGCCAGCAGCGAAACGGGGCTTTCGAACACTGAAGCTTTCTTT
CASSETGLSNTEAFF
>TRBJ2-1|NA|TRBV28|TRBD2
TGTGCCAGCAGTCTAGCGGGAGGGCCTTCCTACAATGAGCAGTTCTTC
CASSLAGGPSYNEQFF
>TRBJ2-2|once|TRBV7-3|NA
TGTGCCAGCAGTCGCGGCGGGGAGCTGTTTTTT
CASSRGGELFF
>TRBJ2-3|NA|TRBV5-1|NA
TGCGCCAGCAGCTTCTTAGACAGCGGCACAGATACGCAGTATTTT
CASSFLDSGTDTQYF
>TRBJ2-2|NA|TRBV7-9|NA
TGTGCCATGTTAGGATTCACCGGGGAGCTGTTTTTT
CAMLGFTGELFF
>TRBJ1-5|NA|TRBV28|NA
TGTGCCACCACCAGTGGTCGGAATCAGCCCCAGCATTTT
CATTSGRNQPQHF
>TRBJ2-1|NA|TRBV27|NA
TGTGCCAGCAGGAAGACTAGGTACAATGAGCAGTTCTTC
CASRKTRYNEQFF
>TRBJ2-1|NA|TRBV6-1|TRBD1
TGTGCCAGCAGTAACCGGGACAGCTCCTACAATGAGCAGTTCTTC
CASSNRDSSYNEQFF
>TRBJ2-5|NA|TRBV2|NA
TGTGCCAGCAGTGAAGGTTCACACCCCGGGGGAGAGACCCAGTACTTC
CASSEGSHPGGETQYF
>TRBJ2-1|NA|TRBV9|TRBD1
TGTGCCAGCAGCGTCAGGGGGCCGACGGGTAGCTCCTACAATGAGCAGTTCTTC
CASSVRGPTGSSYNEQFF
>TRBJ2-7|once|TRBV11-3|NA
TGTGCCAGCAGCTCTTACAGGAACGAGCAGTACTTC
CASSSYRNEQYF
>TRBJ1-1|NA|TRBV5-1|NA
TGCGCCAGCAGCTTCCCAAACGAGGAAGCTTTCTTT
CASSFPNEEAFF
>TRBJ1-2|NA|TRBV4-1|NA
TGCGCCAGCAGCCAAGCCCCCTCCAACTATGGCTACACCTTC
CASSQAPSNYGYTF
>TRBJ2-1|NA|TRBV5-1|NA
TGCGCCAGCAGCTTGGCCCCAGCCTACAATGAGCAGTTCTTC
CASSLAPAYNEQFF
>TRBJ2-3|NA|TRBV7-9|TRBD2
TGTGCCAGCAGCTTATCGGGACTAGCGCCAGATACGCAGTATTTT
CASSLSGLAPDTQYF
>TRBJ1-4|NA|TRBV11-2|NA
TGTGCCAGCAGACATCGTAACCGGGACTTTAATGAAAAACTGTTTTTT
CASRHRNRDFNEKLFF